Ten or more counts support the clone carrying this T cell receptor (beta chain). Its target is not known. Read coverage stops 3 residues before the CDR3 terminus; the germline J gene supplies the remainder. Each donor provided 5 to 8 ml of heparinized whole blood. The data were obtained in a study of T cell clonality in common variable immunodeficiency. Study results and caveats: In common variable immunodeficiency, TCR beta chains reportedly carried fewer deletions and N-nucleotide insertions.

CVID and control samples used equivalent genomic DNA input. Assay: immunoSEQ multiplex PCR; the TCRdb copy retains only in-frame clones and omits some. Observed are about 52,000 clones, no singletons, with the top ten taking approximately 1.9%. CDR3 length: 12 amino acids. CDR1 and CDR2 (germline): KGHSH, LQKENI. Between the trimmed V and J ends, which lost 4 bases and 5 bases, there was a span of 8 bases. This sequence was found in a person between 18 and 75 years old in good health. The sequencing sample was made of peripheral blood mononuclear cells. The chain joins TRBV18 to TRBJ1-1, with unresolved D. The covered CDR3 bases are TGTGCCAGCTCACAACCTCGGACTGAA. This encodes CASSQPRTE. The complete CDR3 protein is CASSQPRTEAFF.